This entry features one TCR beta chain sequence. Antigen: not known. The sample is drawn from a study of cytomegalovirus exposure and HLA in healthy donors. The study ran its PCR with 60 Vbeta and 13 Jbeta primers. The protocol was immunoSEQ multiplex PCR, while the TCRdb copy is restricted to in-frame clones and leaves out a portion. This sample has some 92,000 clones; 70% to 80% occur once, and the top ten carry roughly 9.8%. Findings and limits, study-wide: TCR beta chains associated with HLA were, in a later analysis, more clonally expanded than equally common others. Associated with cytomegalovirus, according to the listing, were around 170 TCR beta chains.

Germline assignment: CDR1 SEHNR and CDR2 FQNEAQ (reference sequence). The V and J ends lost 3 bases and 3 bases respectively, with 8 bases between them. The CDR3 covers 13 residues. What was sequenced was PBMCs. This TCR came from a man younger than 35 in good health and CMV-seropositive. The chain is built from TRBV7-9 and TRBJ1-1; TRBD1 is a possible D gene (6 bases). CDR3 sequence (DNA): TGTGCCAGCAGCTTTAAGGGGGACACTGAAGCTTTCTTT. Translated, it gives CASSFKGDTEAFF.